This T cell receptor (beta chain) was sequenced for a study of blood T cell repertoires in COVID-19 (dated by TCRdb to about 2020). Regarding the complete study: Samples from collaborators originated in the United States, Italy and Spain and spanned both the acute and convalescent phases of COVID-19. The samples were drawn from the first 160 participants of the ongoing ImmuneRACE study and from 950 to 1,500 subjects provided by 6 global collaborators. Sample metadata almost always included a de-identified subject ID, COVID-19 status, age in years and sex. A freely available public database, intended as a resource for researchers studying the immune response to SARS-CoV-2, is where the repertoires were released. Deeply sampled blood TCRbeta repertoires from subjects exposed to, actively infected with, or recovered from COVID-19 were included in the dataset. Where available, HLA class I and class II types were taken from metadata supplied by the sample provider and were not determined by assay-based typing. The prospective study material was composed of cDNA or gDNA derived from T cells, B-cell-depleted T cells, or PBMCs. Beyond this particular receptor, the publication reports: The amount of clinical and demographic metadata varied by source and participant and was provided uncurated.

For this clone: The antigen this receptor binds is unknown. No much larger clonotype is one base removed from it; base qualities were not supplied.

Each collaborating institution followed its own protocols to collect whole blood in K2EDTA tubes. For TCRbeta analysis, collaborator samples were shipped as frozen whole blood, as isolated PBMCs, or as DNA extracted from either sample type. TCRbeta CDR3 regions were amplified from genomic DNA using the immunoSEQ Assay, a bias-controlled multiplex PCR. Per the authors' processing: Nucleated cell counts per sample were estimated from amplification of reference gene primers within the assay. To quantify the absolute abundance of each unique TCRbeta CDR3 rearrangement, sequence reads were collapsed and filtered. Productive Simpson clonality was computed per sample as the square root of Simpson's diversity index over productive rearrangements. Imported from immuneACCESS, the table was reduced by TCRdb to in-frame sequences with V and J called. These copies leave out some clones; in studies compared against another copy, an unresolved V gene accounts for under half, and the cause of the remainder is not known. D and trimming come from the DNA, and the V and J calls and clone size come from that table. The sample table holds about 400,000 clones, of which around 88% were seen once. The biggest ten clones account for 4% to 5.5% of the sample.

This TCR derives from a woman in her twenties or thirties with acute or convalescent COVID-19. The material sequenced was peripheral blood.

The CDR3 region: CASSPRFNTGELFF. In nucleotide form, the sequence is TGTGCCAGCAGCCCGCGGTTTAACACCGGGGAGCTGTTTTTT. The chain uses TRBV11-3 and TRBJ2-2, with no D gene named confidently. From a lookup of the germline V gene, CDR1 and CDR2 are SGHNT and YENEEA. Its CDR3 holds 14 amino acids, cysteine through phenylalanine. Kept here is only the CDR3 DNA, which spans 42 bases and is read in frame from base 1. Between the V and J ends, shortened by 5 bases and 2 bases respectively, the junction contains 9 bases.